This T cell receptor (beta chain) was identified in a study of cytomegalovirus exposure and HLA in healthy donors. This clone has a handful of counts. The germline V gene has CDR1 SNHLY and CDR2 FYNNEI. The junction had 11 bases not matched to a gene; V was cut back by 6 bases and J by 5 bases. The CDR3 spans 15 residues. The PCR was carried out with 60 Vbeta primers and 13 Jbeta primers. Sequencing was performed with immunoSEQ multiplex PCR; in TCRdb, only in-frame clones are kept and a portion is missing. This table holds 83,000 or so clones, under 80% found once. Sample: PBMCs. This receptor was taken from a man between 25 and 39 years old in good health and CMV-seropositive. J is TRBJ1-1 and V is TRBV2, with TRBD1 matching over 8 bases. CDR3 amino acids: CASRREGQGATEAFF. CDR3 coding DNA: TGTGCCAGCAGGAGAGAAGGACAGGGCGCGACTGAAGCTTTCTTT. Drawing the rest from reference TRBV2 and TRBJ1-1, the complete variable domain is EPEVTQTPSHQVTQMGQEVILRCVPISNHLYFYWYRQILGQKVEFLVSFYNNEISEKSEIFDDQFSVERPDGSNFTLKIRSTKLEDSAMYFCASRREGQGATEAFFGQGTRLTVV.